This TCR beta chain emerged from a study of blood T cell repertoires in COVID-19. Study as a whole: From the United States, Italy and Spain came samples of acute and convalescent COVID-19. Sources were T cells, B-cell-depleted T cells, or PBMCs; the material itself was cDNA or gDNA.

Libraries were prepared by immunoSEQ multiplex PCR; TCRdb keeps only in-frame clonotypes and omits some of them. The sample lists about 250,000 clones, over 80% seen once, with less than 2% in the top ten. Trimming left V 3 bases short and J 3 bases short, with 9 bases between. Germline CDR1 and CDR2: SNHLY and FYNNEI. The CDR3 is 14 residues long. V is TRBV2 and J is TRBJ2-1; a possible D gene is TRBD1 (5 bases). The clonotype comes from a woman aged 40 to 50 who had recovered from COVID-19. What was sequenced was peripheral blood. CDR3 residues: CASSDGRVYNEQFF. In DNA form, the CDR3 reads TGTGCCAGCAGTGATGGCAGGGTCTACAATGAGCAGTTCTTC.